The rows below give T cell receptor beta chains drawn from one sample of a study of T cell responses to AZD1222 COVID-19 vaccine. Libraries were prepared by immunoSEQ multiplex PCR; TCRdb keeps only in-frame clonotypes and omits some of them. The data show tens of thousands of clones, roughly 86% seen once. This specimen was peripheral blood, taken on day 0 of AZD1222 vaccination. The receptors originated from an adult in good health. Both conserved end residues are part of each CDR3. D genes are given only for firm matches. Only part of the rows carry a size: once, few, many, or a class if the clone is expanded.

>TRBV6-4|TRBJ2-3|many|-
CASSERGEGTDTQYF
TGTGCCAGCAGTGAAAGGGGGGAAGGCACAGATACGCAGTATTTT
>TRBV11-2|TRBJ1-2|-|TRBD1
CASSLGTGTDYGYTF
TGTGCCAGCAGCTTAGGGACAGGGACGGACTATGGCTACACCTTC
>TRBV6-5|TRBJ2-7|-|-
CASSRAYEQYF
TGTGCCAGCAGCAGAGCCTACGAGCAGTACTTC
>TRBV28|TRBJ2-6|-|TRBD2
CATGGGPSSGANVLTF
TGTGCCACGGGAGGGGGGCCCAGCTCTGGGGCCAACGTCCTGACTTTC
>TRBV3-1/TRBV3-2|TRBJ1-5|-|TRBD1
CASSQGTGMNQPQHF
TGTGCCAGCAGCCAAGGGACAGGTATGAATCAGCCCCAGCATTTT
>TRBV5-6|TRBJ1-5|-|-
CASSVRGFGQPQHF
TGTGCCAGCAGCGTTAGGGGTTTCGGTCAGCCCCAGCATTTT
>TRBV9|TRBJ1-1|-|-
CASSDGKLTEAFF
TGTGCCAGCAGCGACGGCAAACTGACTGAAGCTTTCTTT
>TRBV6-2/TRBV6-3|TRBJ1-1|once|TRBD1
CASSYVTGRSTEAFF
TGTGCCAGCAGTTACGTGACAGGGAGATCCACTGAAGCTTTCTTT
>TRBV28|TRBJ2-1|few|TRBD2
CASSFTSGRHEQFF
TGTGCCAGCAGTTTTACTAGCGGGAGACATGAGCAGTTCTTC
>TRBV5-4|TRBJ2-5|-|-
CASSFGSWGQETQYF
TGTGCCAGCAGCTTCGGCTCGTGGGGCCAAGAGACCCAGTACTTC
>TRBV28|TRBJ2-1|-|TRBD2
CASSLFGAGRPNNEQFF
TGTGCCAGCAGTCTCTTTGGAGCGGGACGCCCCAACAATGAGCAGTTCTTC
>TRBV2|TRBJ2-1|few|-
CASSGGTLSYNEQFF
TGTGCCAGCAGCGGGGGGACACTCTCCTACAATGAGCAGTTCTTC
>TRBV7-2|TRBJ2-2|once|-
CASSFGQNTGELFF
TGTGCCAGCAGCTTTGGGCAGAACACCGGGGAGCTGTTTTTT
>TRBV21-1|TRBJ2-7|-|-
CASSKAQVYEQYF
TGTGCCAGCAGCAAAGCACAAGTTTACGAGCAGTACTTC
>TRBV7-7|TRBJ1-5|-|-
CASSLRAGYSNQPQHF
TGTGCTAGCAGCTTAAGGGCGGGCTATAGCAATCAGCCCCAGCATTTT
>TRBV6-5|TRBJ2-2|-|-
CASRGTGETGELFF
TGTGCCAGCAGGGGGACCGGTGAAACCGGGGAGCTGTTTTTT
>TRBV7-3|TRBJ2-6|-|TRBD2
CASSLMGRASGANVLTF
TGTGCCAGCAGCCTAATGGGGAGGGCTTCCGGGGCCAACGTCCTGACTTTC
>TRBV6-5|TRBJ2-7|-|-
CASRLTAPFYEQYF
TGTGCCAGCAGACTGACAGCGCCCTTTTACGAGCAGTACTTC
>TRBV20-1|TRBJ2-7|-|TRBD2
CSASKGLAGSYEQYF
TGCAGTGCTAGTAAGGGGTTAGCGGGCTCCTACGAGCAGTACTTC
>TRBV19|TRBJ1-6|-|-
CASSTLTDNSPLHF
TGTGCCAGTAGTACCCTGACAGATAATTCACCCCTCCACTTT
>TRBV6-5|TRBJ2-1|few|TRBD2
CASSYSSRGGADEQFF
TGTGCCAGCAGTTACTCCTCGCGCGGGGGGGCGGATGAGCAGTTCTTC
>TRBV11-2|TRBJ2-7|-|-
CASSLAIGRNYEQYF
TGTGCCAGCAGCCTCGCCATAGGGCGGAACTACGAGCAGTACTTC
>TRBV10-3|TRBJ1-1|once|-
CAISESPGHGNEAFF
TGTGCCATCAGTGAGTCTCCGGGACACGGAAATGAAGCTTTCTTT
>TRBV30|TRBJ1-5|-|-
CAWSVHDDQPQHF
TGTGCCTGGAGTGTTCATGATGATCAGCCCCAGCATTTT
>TRBV27|TRBJ1-1|-|-
CASSLSRGRITEAFF
TGTGCCAGCAGTTTATCGAGGGGCCGGATCACTGAAGCTTTCTTT
>TRBV27|TRBJ2-7|-|TRBD2
CASREGTSGRALYRYEQYF
TGTGCCAGCCGCGAGGGGACTAGCGGGAGGGCCCTCTACCGCTACGAGCAGTACTTC
>TRBV5-4|TRBJ1-2|few|-
CASSLGAQYGYTF
TGTGCCAGCAGCTTAGGGGCGCAGTATGGCTACACCTTC
>TRBV30|TRBJ1-1|-|TRBD1
CAWSMRGTVLDTEAFF
TGTGCCTGGAGTATGAGGGGGACAGTGTTGGACACTGAAGCTTTCTTT
>TRBV5-4|TRBJ1-2|-|-
CASSLGAGFRDAGYTF
TGTGCCAGCAGCTTGGGGGCCGGTTTTCGAGATGCTGGCTACACCTTC
>TRBV21-1|TRBJ1-2|-|-
CASSKPGTGAGGGYTF
TGTGCCAGCAGCAAGCCCGGGACAGGGGCAGGAGGCGGCTACACCTTC
>TRBV9|TRBJ1-1|-|-
CASSAGDLNTEAFF
TGTGCCAGCAGCGCGGGGGATTTGAACACTGAAGCTTTCTTT
>TRBV7-6|TRBJ1-2|-|-
CASSLMTGGNYGYTF
TGTGCCAGCAGCTTGATGACAGGTGGAAACTATGGCTACACCTTC
>TRBV9|TRBJ2-7|-|TRBD2
CASSASSGPAYEQYF
TGTGCCAGCAGCGCGTCTAGCGGGCCAGCCTACGAGCAGTACTTC
>TRBV9|TRBJ2-7|-|-
CASSPKRRAGNNEQYF
TGTGCCAGCAGCCCTAAGAGGAGGGCCGGGAACAACGAGCAGTACTTC
>TRBV5-1|TRBJ2-1|once|TRBD2
CASSLAGGAYNEQFF
TGCGCCAGCAGTCTAGCGGGAGGAGCCTACAATGAGCAGTTCTTC
>TRBV19|TRBJ1-4|-|-
CASSISVLTATNEKLFF
TGTGCCAGTAGTATTAGCGTTTTGACCGCAACTAATGAAAAACTGTTTTTT
>TRBV7-9|TRBJ2-3|-|-
CASTERSLASDTQYF
TGTGCCAGCACCGAAAGGTCCCTAGCATCAGATACGCAGTATTTT
>TRBV29-1|TRBJ1-1|-|TRBD1
CSVRGQGETEAFF
TGCAGCGTTCGAGGGCAGGGGGAGACTGAAGCTTTCTTT
>TRBV11-3|TRBJ2-1|-|TRBD1
CASSNTGAYNEQFF
TGTGCCAGCAGCAACACAGGGGCCTACAATGAGCAGTTCTTC
>TRBV2|TRBJ1-5|-|-
CASREGLNQPQHF
TGTGCCAGCAGGGAGGGCCTCAATCAGCCCCAGCATTTT
>TRBV9|TRBJ1-2|-|TRBD1
CASSPQGFGDRVNYGYTF
TGTGCCAGCAGCCCTCAGGGGTTTGGGGACAGGGTAAACTATGGCTACACCTTC
>TRBV9|TRBJ1-3|-|-
CASSAGPNVGTRNTIYF
TGTGCCAGCAGCGCTGGGCCTAACGTGGGTACAAGAAACACCATATATTTT
>TRBV18|TRBJ1-5|-|-
CASSPGSDQPQHF
TGTGCCAGCTCACCCGGGAGTGATCAGCCCCAGCATTTT
>TRBV6-1|TRBJ1-5|-|TRBD1
CASSEGQYQPQHF
TGTGCCAGCAGTGAGGGACAGTATCAGCCCCAGCATTTT
>TRBV6-5|TRBJ2-7|-|-
CASSYSSSYEQYF
TGTGCCAGCAGTTACTCCAGCTCCTACGAGCAGTACTTC
>TRBV5-6|TRBJ2-1|-|-
CASSLFNEQFF
TGTGCCAGCAGCTTGTTCAATGAGCAGTTCTTC
>TRBV27|TRBJ2-7|-|-
CASSPTPWGGEQYF
TGTGCCAGCAGTCCCACCCCATGGGGAGGCGAGCAGTACTTC
>TRBV30|TRBJ2-5|-|TRBD2
CAWSVASGYFGETQYF
TGTGCCTGGAGTGTAGCTAGCGGGTATTTCGGGGAGACCCAGTACTTC
>TRBV7-9|TRBJ1-5|-|-
CASSLSNSNQPQHF
TGTGCCAGCAGCTTATCGAACAGCAATCAGCCCCAGCATTTT
>TRBV7-3|TRBJ1-6|-|-
CASSLTLGGASPLHF
TGTGCCAGCAGCTTAACTTTAGGGGGGGCTTCACCCCTCCACTTT
>TRBV20-1|TRBJ2-7|-|-
CSASSGGLNEQYF
TGCAGTGCGAGTTCCGGGGGCCTCAACGAGCAGTACTTC
>TRBV28|TRBJ2-5|-|TRBD1
CASTRGATGGLWETQYF
TGTGCCAGCACAAGGGGGGCGACAGGGGGCTTATGGGAGACCCAGTACTTC
>TRBV6-5|TRBJ2-2|-|-
CASSRQFTGELFF
TGTGCCAGCAGTCGACAGTTCACCGGGGAGCTGTTTTTT
>TRBV2|TRBJ2-1|-|TRBD2
CASSVSGDTYNEQFF
TGTGCCAGCAGTGTTAGCGGGGACACCTACAATGAGCAGTTCTTC
>TRBV18|TRBJ2-5|once|-
CASSPLVYQETQYF
TGTGCCAGCTCACCCTTGGTATATCAAGAGACCCAGTACTTC
>TRBV9|TRBJ2-7|-|-
CASSTDRGSYEQYF
TGTGCCAGCAGCACCGACCGTGGTTCCTACGAGCAGTACTTC
>TRBV3-1/TRBV3-2|TRBJ2-5|-|TRBD1
CASSPRTGSQETQYF
TGTGCCAGCAGCCCCCGGACAGGATCCCAAGAGACCCAGTACTTC
>TRBV5-1|TRBJ2-7|-|-
CASSPRVRGGDYEQYF
TGCGCCAGCAGCCCGAGGGTTCGTGGGGGAGACTACGAGCAGTACTTC